The 11 T cell receptor beta chains reported below all come from one sample, sequenced in a study of cytomegalovirus exposure and HLA in healthy donors. PCR amplification relied on 60 Vbeta primers (plus 13 Jbeta primers). Sequenced by immunoSEQ multiplex PCR; TCRdb stores in-frame clones only, minus some. This sample has some 140,000 clones, with around 72% found just once. The sample was PBMCs. The receptors shown here come from a woman in her thirties or forties in good health and CMV-seronegative.

The chain employs TRBV19 and TRBJ2-7; TRBD2 matches 8 bases. Germline loops: CDR1 LNHDA, CDR2 SQIVND (reference sequence). V trimming: 7 bases; J trimming: 2 bases; junction bases outside the gene matches: 7. This CDR3 has 14 residues. Here the CDR3 DNA reads TGTGCCAGTACCGAGAGCGGGAGAACCTACGAGCAGTACTTC. It yields the protein CASTESGRTYEQYF.

The V call is TRBV4-2, the J call TRBJ1-4, with D unresolved. The CDR3 spans 13 residues. Trimming stripped 0 bases from V and 7 bases from J, with 6 bases between. Germline values: CDR1 LGHNA, CDR2 YNFKEQ. Here the CDR3 DNA reads TGTGCCAGCAGCCAAGATACGGGTGAAAAACTGTTTTTT. It specifies CASSQDTGEKLFF.

This clone was detected only once. This chain joins TRBV4-3 and TRBJ1-2; 9 bases are shared with TRBD1. V was clipped by 3 bases and J by 4 bases; unmatched bases: 6. Germline CDR1 and CDR2: LGHNA and YSLEER. CDR3 size: 15 residues. CDR3 coding DNA: TGCGCCAGCAGCCAGGCCGGGACAGGGATCTATGGCTACACCTTC. This gives the protein CASSQAGTGIYGYTF.

The V and J genes are TRBV5-1 and TRBJ1-2, with 12 bases aligning to TRBD1. This CDR3 has 17 amino acids. The V and J ends lost 3 bases and 7 bases, in that order; junction bases with no gene match: 13. Germline CDR1 is SGHRS and CDR2 is YFSETQ. This CDR3 reads CASSSGRGDRGHLGYTF. In nucleotides, the CDR3 is TGCGCCAGCAGCTCAGGACGGGGGGACAGGGGGCATCTTGGCTACACCTTC.

The chain combines TRBV2 with TRBJ2-7; the D gene is possibly TRBD2 (6 bases). Germline-derived CDR1 and CDR2 are SNHLY and FYNNEI. The V and J ends lost 9 bases and 2 bases respectively, with 14 bases between them. The CDR3 extends over 13 amino acids. The CDR3 region has the DNA TGTGCCAGTGGGGAGGTCGGAACCTACGAGCAGTACGTC. This translates into CASGEVGTYEQYV.

This clone was observed a single time. V is TRBV29-1 and J is TRBJ2-2; the D gene is possibly TRBD1 (6 bases). The ends were cut back, 7 bases at V and 2 bases at J, with 14 bases in the middle. CDR3 length equals 14 residues. Germline CDR1 is SQVTM and CDR2 is ANQGSEA. CDR3 DNA sequence: TGCAGCGGGATTAGGGGGATCAACACCGGGGAGCTGTTTTTT. This sequence encodes CSGIRGINTGELFF.

V usage is TRBV2 and J usage is TRBJ2-7; tentatively, D is TRBD2 (7 bases). The CDR3 consists of 14 residues. The V end lost 6 bases, the J end lost 6 bases, and 18 bases lay between the germline ends. From germline, CDR1 is SNHLY and CDR2 FYNNEI. CDR3 residues: CASRTGGGESEQYF. The CDR3 DNA follows: TGTGCCAGCAGGACCGGAGGGGGGGAGTCCGAGCAGTACTTC.

This clone is a singleton in its sample. The chain recombines TRBV27 with TRBJ1-6, with TRBD1 identical over 8 bases. Looked up from germline, CDR1 is MNHEY and CDR2 is SMNVEV (reference sequence). The CDR3 is 13 amino acids. With 6 bases clipped from V and 10 bases from J, the junction kept 5 bases outside the gene matches. The CDR3 nucleotides read TGTGCCAGCAGGGGACAGGCTATCTCACCCCTCCACTTT. This gives the protein CASRGQAISPLHF.

The chain links TRBV6-5 to TRBJ1-4; D is perhaps TRBD1 (5 bases). Germline V CDR1 and CDR2: MNHEY, SVGAGI. The CDR3 sequence is 15 residues long. The V end lost 0 bases, the J end lost 2 bases, and 7 bases lay between the germline ends. The CDR3 spells CASSYSGGTNEKLFF. The CDR3 nucleotides are TGTGCCAGCAGTTACTCGGGGGGGACTAATGAAAAACTGTTTTTT.

The gene calls are TRBV5-8 and TRBJ2-1; D may be TRBD2 (5 bases). This CDR3 has 16 residues. Trimming cost V 4 bases and J 0 bases, with 14 bases left between them. Per germline, CDR1 SGHTS and CDR2 YDEGEE. CDR3 loop: CASSPLERSSYNEQFF. For the CDR3, the DNA is TGTGCCAGCAGCCCTCTTGAGCGGAGCTCCTACAATGAGCAGTTCTTC.

This clone was detected only once. This chain connects TRBV4-3 to TRBJ2-3; 7 bases agree with TRBD1. J was trimmed by 0 bases and V by 2 bases; bases with no gene match: 8. The CDR3 extends over 17 amino acids. Germline V lookup: CDR1 LGHNA, CDR2 YSLEER. The CDR3 DNA reads as TGCGCCAGCAGCCAACGAGCCAGACAGGGTAGCACAGATACGCAGTATTTT. Residues: CASSQRARQGSTDTQYF.